The 31 T cell receptor beta chains below come from one sample, sequenced in a study of blood T cell repertoires in COVID-19. Profiled with immunoSEQ multiplex PCR; TCRdb holds only in-frame clones, not every one. The data hold about 290,000 clones, with about 82% observed a single time. The sequencing input was peripheral blood. These receptors came from a woman aged 50 to 65 with active or convalescent COVID-19.

The chain is built from TRBV19 and TRBJ1-3; a possible D gene is TRBD1 (6 bases). CDR1 and CDR2 from the germline V gene are LNHDA and SQIVND (reference sequence). Between the trimmed V and J ends, which lost 6 bases and 4 bases, there was a span of 13 bases. CDR3 length: 14 amino acids. DNA of the CDR3: TGTGCCAGTAGCCAACAGGGATCCGGAAACACCATATATTTT. Translating it yields CASSQQGSGNTIYF.

V is TRBV6-5 and J is TRBJ1-3; D unresolved. The CDR3 runs to 14 residues. Germline CDR1 reads MNHEY; CDR2 reads SVGAGI. Trimming cost V 4 bases and J 4 bases, with 11 bases left between them. The CDR3 is CASSSPGGGNTIYF. In DNA form, the CDR3 reads TGTGCCAGCAGTTCCCCGGGAGGAGGAAACACCATATATTTT.

The rearrangement joins TRBV3-1 (or the pseudogene TRBV3-2) to TRBJ2-7; D possibly corresponds to TRBD1 (6 bases). Germline CDR1 LGHDT, CDR2 YNNKEL (reference sequence). This CDR3 comprises 15 residues. The V and J ends lost 0 bases and 7 bases respectively, with 16 bases between them. The CDR3 loop is CASSQDRQVPQEQYF. DNA for the CDR3: TGTGCCAGCAGCCAAGATAGACAGGTACCGCAAGAGCAGTACTTC.

CDR3 sequence (DNA): TGTGCCAGCAGCAAATGGAGCCGTCTAACCTACGAGCAGTACTTC. Translating it yields CASSKWSRLTYEQYF. This chain uses TRBV21-1 with TRBJ2-7; the table names TRBD2, a call not compared with the DNA. TRBV21-1 is a known pseudogene. The CDR3 consists of 15 residues.

The chain couples TRBV3-1 (or the pseudogene TRBV3-2) to TRBJ1-4, with D uncertain. The germline gives CDR1 LGHDT, CDR2 YNNKEL (reference sequence). The CDR3 sequence is 14 residues long. V was clipped by 5 bases and J by 6 bases, with 13 bases between them. The CDR3 DNA is TGTGCCAGCAGCTTTCGCCGGGGTTATGAAAAACTGTTTTTT. As protein: CASSFRRGYEKLFF.

The J gene is TRBJ2-5, the V gene TRBV25-1; the match to TRBD1 covers 10 bases. Per the germline V gene, CDR1 is MGHDK and CDR2 is SYGVNS. CDR3 length equals 13 residues. With V trimmed by 6 bases and J by 5 bases, 3 bases remained unmatched. The CDR3 DNA follows: TGTGCCAGCAGGACAGGGGGCCTGGAGACCCAGTACTTC. Its protein product is CASRTGGLETQYF.

This chain joins TRBV27 and TRBJ1-1, with 10 positions matching TRBD1. Germline-derived CDR1 and CDR2 are MNHEY and SMNVEV (reference sequence). The V gene end was trimmed by 2 bases and the J gene end by 4 bases; junction bases not matched to a gene: 1. The CDR3 spans 14 residues. CDR3 sequence (DNA): TGTGCCAGCAGTTTACGGGACAGGGGCACTGAAGCTTTCTTT. This translates into CASSLRDRGTEAFF.

V is TRBV3-1 (or the pseudogene TRBV3-2) and J is TRBJ1-1; 7 nucleotides line up with TRBD1. This CDR3 comprises 15 residues. Germline V gene lookup returns CDR1 LGHDT and CDR2 YNNKEL (reference sequence). The V segment lost 0 bases and the J segment 4 bases; nucleotides outside the gene matches: 5. In nucleotides, the CDR3 is TGTGCCAGCAGCCAAGATCAGAGACAGGGCACTGAAGCTTTCTTT. Encoded protein: CASSQDQRQGTEAFF.

The chain employs TRBV5-1 and TRBJ1-2, with TRBD1 matching 7 bases. The CDR3 consists of 13 residues. J lost 2 bases, V lost 4 bases, and 2 bases had no gene match. CDR1 SGHRS and CDR2 YFSETQ come from the germline V gene. The CDR3 DNA reads TGCGCCAGCAGCCGGGGACAGAACTATGGCTACACCTTC. Translated: CASSRGQNYGYTF.

This chain connects TRBV5-6 to TRBJ2-1, with D uncertain. Trimming removed 4 bases from V and 0 bases from J, with 11 bases in between. CDR1 and CDR2 from the germline V gene are SGHDT and YYEEEE. This CDR3 contains 15 residues. This CDR3 is CASSRRQASYNEQFF. The CDR3 DNA reads TGTGCCAGCAGCCGACGACAAGCCTCCTACAATGAGCAGTTCTTC.

The chain is built from TRBV4-2 and TRBJ2-1, with 7 bases identical to TRBD2. V was clipped by 0 bases and J by 0 bases; unmatched bases: 8. CDR1 is LGHNA and CDR2 is YNFKEQ in the germline V gene. The CDR3 covers 18 residues. CDR3 in amino acids: CASSQDHAGVSSYNEQFF. The CDR3 DNA reads as TGTGCCAGCAGCCAAGATCATGCGGGAGTATCCTCCTACAATGAGCAGTTCTTC.

V is TRBV6-2 or TRBV6-3 and J is TRBJ2-7; possible D gene TRBD2, 5 bases. Trimming left V 5 bases short and J 6 bases short, with 14 bases between. The CDR3 runs to 13 residues. Germline CDR1 is MNHEY and CDR2 is SVGEGT. CDR3 in amino acids: CASSGEKRPEQYF. CDR3 nucleotide sequence: TGTGCCAGCAGTGGAGAAAAGCGGCCCGAGCAGTACTTC.

The chain couples TRBV30 to TRBJ2-7; weak D call: TRBD1 (6 bases). CDR1 and CDR2 (germline): GTSNPN, SVGIG (reference sequence). The CDR3 covers 13 residues. V was clipped by 2 bases and J by 2 bases, with 10 bases between them. CDR3 protein: CAWSRQATYEQYF. DNA of the CDR3: TGTGCCTGGAGTCGACAGGCAACCTACGAGCAGTACTTC.

The gene calls are TRBV5-1 and TRBJ2-5, with 7 bases identical to TRBD1. The ends lost 4 bases at V and 6 bases at J; junction bases unmatched: 9. This CDR3 has 14 residues. Germline V CDR1 and CDR2: SGHRS, YFSETQ. The CDR3 region is CASSPGTAQKTQYF. The CDR3 coding sequence is TGCGCCAGCAGCCCCGGGACAGCACAAAAGACCCAGTACTTC. The full variable domain, completed using reference TRBV5-1 and TRBJ2-5, is KAGVTQTPRYLIKTRGQQVTLSCSPISGHRSVSWYQQTPGQGLQFLFEYFSETQRNKGNFPGRFSGRQFSNSRSEMNVSTLELGDSALYLCASSPGTAQKTQYFGPGTRLLVL.

The rearrangement joins TRBV29-1 to TRBJ1-1; TRBD1 aligns across 9 bases. CDR1 and CDR2 from the germline V gene are SQVTM and ANQGSEA. Unmatched junction bases numbered 5, after V lost 4 bases and J lost 5 bases. The CDR3 loop spans 13 amino acids. The CDR3, as DNA: TGCAGCGTTGGACGTGGACAGGGGACTGAAGCTTTCTTT. The encoded protein is CSVGRGQGTEAFF.

For this clone: Within the sample, other DNA sequences also encode this same CDR3. This rearrangement joins TRBV12-3 or TRBV12-4 to TRBJ1-2; 7 bases are a match to TRBD1. V lost 3 bases, J lost 5 bases, and 3 bases stayed unmatched. There are 13 residues in the CDR3. CDR3 DNA: TGTGCCAGCAGTTTGGTCAGGGGGTATGGCTACACCTTC. Encoded protein: CASSLVRGYGYTF.

The count of this clone is one. The chain couples TRBV11-3 to TRBJ2-2; the match to TRBD2 covers 10 bases. Germline V CDR1 and CDR2: SGHNT, YENEEA. The CDR3 runs to 15 residues. J was trimmed by 7 bases and V by 4 bases; bases with no gene match: 6. The CDR3 DNA reads as TGTGCCAGCAGCTCTACTAGCGGGACTGGCGGGGAGCTGTTTTTT. Protein sequence: CASSSTSGTGGELFF.

The gene calls are TRBV19 and TRBJ2-7; D is possibly TRBD1 (6 bases). Looked up from germline, CDR1 is LNHDA and CDR2 is SQIVND (reference sequence). The CDR3 totals 13 residues. The V end was cut by 5 bases, the J end by 3 bases, with 11 bases between. The CDR3 reads CASSEGESYEQYF. CDR3 bases: TGTGCCAGTAGTGAGGGGGAAAGCTACGAGCAGTACTTC. The whole variable domain, remainder taken from reference TRBV19 and TRBJ2-7, is DGGITQSPKYLFRKEGQNVTLSCEQNLNHDAMYWYRQDPGQGLRLIYYSQIVNDFQKGDIAEGYSVSREKKESFPLTVTSAQKNPTAFYLCASSEGESYEQYFGPGTRLTVT.

The genes are TRBV11-2 and TRBJ1-1, with TRBD1 as a possible D gene (6 bases). V dropped 1 base and J dropped 2 bases, with 11 bases sitting between them. The CDR3 is 15 amino acids. Per the germline V gene, CDR1 is SGHAT and CDR2 is FQNNGV. The CDR3, as DNA: TGTGCCAGCAGCTTAGGGACAGCTAAAAACACTGAAGCTTTCTTT. Translation: CASSLGTAKNTEAFF.

The V and J genes are TRBV3-1 (or the pseudogene TRBV3-2) and TRBJ1-2; 7 bases are shared with TRBD1. This CDR3 is 13 amino acids long. Trimming took 5 bases from V and 4 from J; bases not matched to a gene: 4. Germline CDR1 reads LGHDT; CDR2 reads YNNKEL (reference sequence). The CDR3 is CASSLQGGYGYTF. As DNA, the CDR3 is TGTGCCAGCAGCTTGCAGGGGGGCTATGGCTACACCTTC.

This clone was seen a handful of times. Written as DNA, the CDR3 is TGTGCCAGCAGCTTCCGGGGCGGGGATTCACCCCTCCACTTT. Its translation is CASSFRGGDSPLHF. The V gene is TRBV7-9, the J gene TRBJ1-6; D may be TRBD1 (5 bases). This CDR3 has 14 residues. Germline CDR1 and CDR2: SEHNR and FQNEAQ (reference sequence). Trimming stripped 3 bases from V and 8 bases from J, with 11 bases between.

V gene TRBV18 combines with J gene TRBJ1-2; D is perhaps TRBD1 (5 bases). CDR1 is KGHSH, CDR2 LQKENI, per germline. The CDR3 contains 16 residues. V was trimmed by 2 bases and J by 2 bases, leaving 15 bases between them. In DNA form, the CDR3 reads TGTGCCAGCTCACCATTCGAAGGCAGGGCGAACTATGGCTACACCTTC. This codes for CASSPFEGRANYGYTF.

V gene TRBV2 combines with J gene TRBJ2-7, with 12 bases identical to TRBD1. The CDR3 is 17 residues long. Per germline, CDR1 SNHLY and CDR2 FYNNEI. The V segment lost 6 bases and the J segment 2 bases; nucleotides outside the gene matches: 11. CDR3 nucleotides: TGTGCCAGCAGCCCCGGGACAGGGGGCCTAGTGGCCTACGAGCAGTACTTC. As protein: CASSPGTGGLVAYEQYF. The full variable domain, its missing parts supplied by reference TRBV2 and TRBJ2-7, is EPEVTQTPSHQVTQMGQEVILRCVPISNHLYFYWYRQILGQKVEFLVSFYNNEISEKSEIFDDQFSVERPDGSNFTLKIRSTKLEDSAMYFCASSPGTGGLVAYEQYFGPGTRLTVT.

This clone was seen just once. This chain links TRBV28 with TRBJ1-2; 7 positions match TRBD1. The CDR3 runs to 17 residues. Germline values: CDR1 MDHEN, CDR2 SYDVKM. Trimming took 5 bases from V and 0 from J; bases not matched to a gene: 12. The CDR3 DNA is TGTGCCAGCAGTCAAGGGCACCCGGGACAGCCTAACTATGGCTACACCTTC. This translates into CASSQGHPGQPNYGYTF.

In this sample, this clone turned up a few times. The J gene is TRBJ1-2, the V gene TRBV29-1, with D perhaps matching TRBD1 (5 bases). Between the trimmed V and J ends, which lost 6 bases and 4 bases, there was a span of 12 bases. CDR3 length: 12 residues. From germline, CDR1 is SQVTM and CDR2 ANQGSEA. This CDR3 is CSVATATYGYTF. The CDR3 bases are TGCAGCGTGGCGACAGCTACCTATGGCTACACCTTC.

The chain is built from TRBV7-8 and TRBJ1-1; no firm D call. The germline V and J ends were trimmed by 5 bases and 3 bases, with 10 bases remaining between them. CDR3 length: 13 amino acids. Germline CDR1 and CDR2: SGHVS and FQNEAQ. This chain's CDR3 is CASSPRRHTEAFF. Written as DNA, the CDR3 is TGTGCCAGCAGCCCACGGCGGCACACTGAAGCTTTCTTT. The entire variable domain, with the rest obtained from reference TRBV7-8 and TRBJ1-1, is as follows: GAGVSQSPRYKVAKRGQDVALRCDPISGHVSLFWYQQALGQGPEFLTYFQNEAQLDKSGLPSDRFFAERPEGSVSTLKIQRTQQEDSAVYLCASSPRRHTEAFFGQGTRLTVV.

The chain uses TRBV6-5 and TRBJ2-7; no clear D gene. CDR3 length: 14 amino acids. Trimming left V 2 bases short and J 1 base short, with 9 bases between. The germline V gene encodes CDR1 MNHEY and CDR2 SVGAGI. Here the CDR3 DNA reads TGTGCCAGCAGTTACGACTTAACGTCCTACGAGCAGTACTTC. Its translation is CASSYDLTSYEQYF.

CDR3 coding DNA: TGTGCCACCAGTGATTTTGGACAGGGAGGTCAGCCCCAGCATTTT. Translating gives CATSDFGQGGQPQHF. The chain employs TRBV24-1 and TRBJ1-5; 8 bases are a match to TRBD1. CDR1 and CDR2 (germline): KGHDR, SFDVKD. Germline trimming cut 1 base from V and 6 bases from J; bases unmatched to any gene: 4. CDR3 size: 15 residues.

This chain links TRBV2 with TRBJ1-6; 7 nucleotides match TRBD1. The CDR3 is made up of 18 amino acids. CDR1 is SNHLY and CDR2 is FYNNEI in the germline V gene. The trim removed 4 bases at V and 0 bases at J, leaving 9 bases unmatched. CDR3 in DNA: TGTGCCAGCAGTGCGGAGGGGACAGAGAGCTCCTATAATTCACCCCTCCACTTT. It codes for CASSAEGTESSYNSPLHF. The full variable domain, completed using reference TRBV2 and TRBJ1-6, is EPEVTQTPSHQVTQMGQEVILRCVPISNHLYFYWYRQILGQKVEFLVSFYNNEISEKSEIFDDQFSVERPDGSNFTLKIRSTKLEDSAMYFCASSAEGTESSYNSPLHFGNGTRLTVT.

The genes are TRBV6-2 or TRBV6-3 and TRBJ2-5; D may be TRBD2 (6 bases). This CDR3 comprises 15 residues. Germline CDR1 reads MNHEY; CDR2 reads SVGEGT. V shed 2 bases and J shed 3 bases, with 13 bases lying between them. CDR3 nucleotides: TGTGCCAGCAGTTACCCCGGGGGTGGCGAAGAGACCCAGTACTTC. Its translation: CASSYPGGGEETQYF.

The chain recombines TRBV19 with TRBJ1-5; 10 bases align to TRBD1. The CDR3 runs to 15 residues. V shed 4 bases, J shed 11 bases, and the junction held 11 bases outside the gene matches. The V gene's germline CDR1 is LNHDA and CDR2 SQIVND (reference sequence). In DNA, the CDR3 is TGTGCCAGTAGTACTCCGACGACAGGGGGCATTTCCCAGCATTTT. Translation gives CASSTPTTGGISQHF.